What follows are 18 T cell receptor beta chains derived from one specimen sequenced in a study of CD4 and CD8 cells across lung adenocarcinoma regions. A single record per CDR3 protein comes from TCRdb applying MiXCR to the PCR reads. Of fewer than 20,000 distinct CDR3 sequences in the sample, 51% were seen once. The sequenced sample consisted of CD8+ T cells from the center of a lung tumor. The receptors shown here come from a female donor with lung adenocarcinoma. The CD4 and CD8 labels of this study may be unreliable.

This clonotype was picked up many times. The gene calls are TRBV6-5 and TRBJ2-3; 12 bases map to TRBD1. The CDR3 has 17 amino acids. Looked up from germline, CDR1 is MNHEY and CDR2 is SVGAGI. V gave up 5 bases and J gave up 2 bases; unmatched junction bases: 8. CDR3 in amino acids: CASSLRDRGPFTDTQYF. Here the CDR3 DNA reads TGTGCCAGCAGTCTACGGGACAGGGGGCCGTTCACAGATACGCAGTATTTT.

This clonotype was picked up many times. CDR3: CASSEGREPETQYF. The CDR3 nucleotides are TGCGCCAGCAGTGAAGGCAGGGAGCCAGAGACCCAGTACTTC. This chain connects TRBV10-1 to TRBJ2-5; TRBD1 or TRBD2 may be the D gene (5 bases each). The germline V gene has CDR1 WNHNN and CDR2 SYGVQD (reference sequence). With 3 bases removed from V and 4 bases from J, the gap between germline ends came to 12 bases. The CDR3 has 14 amino acids.

The chain is built from TRBV6-1 and TRBJ2-1, with TRBD1 identical over 9 bases. CDR3 size: 13 residues. Germline V gives CDR1 MNHNS, CDR2 SASEGT. After removal of 5 bases from V and 8 bases from J, the junction contained 4 bases not matched to a gene. CDR3 sequence (DNA): TGTGCCAGCAGTCGACAGGGGGTGGATGAGCAGTTCTTC. Translated: CASSRQGVDEQFF.

Only one count was recorded for this clonotype. This rearrangement joins TRBV10-2 to TRBJ2-2; D gene ambiguous. Near its end, the DNA agrees better with TRBJ2-3, so the J call may be wrong. The CDR3 covers 12 residues. The germline gives CDR1 WSHSY, CDR2 SAAADI. The CDR3 DNA follows: TGCGCCAGCGGGATGAGCACCGGGACGCAGTATTTT. Residues: CASGMSTGTQYF.

Points on this clonotype: A junction end diverges from the germline sequence, so it may reflect a read error. The chain joins TRBV7-2 to TRBJ2-3, with D possibly being TRBD2 (7 bases). Germline V lookup: CDR1 SGHTA, CDR2 FQGNSA. CDR3 size: 15 residues. For the CDR3, the DNA is TGTGCCGGGGGAGGGGGGGGCGGTGGCCCAGAGACGCAGTATTTC. It is translated as CAGGGGGGGPETQYF.

V gene TRBV25-1 combines with J gene TRBJ2-5, with D perhaps TRBD2 (7 bases). CDR1 is MGHDK, CDR2 SYGVNS, per germline. The CDR3 covers 13 residues. The ends were cut back, 0 bases at V and 11 bases at J, with 13 bases in the middle. The CDR3 region has the DNA TGTGCCAGCAGTGAATATATGAAGGGGGGGCAGTACTTC. The encoded protein is CASSEYMKGGQYF.

The CDR3 DNA follows: TGTGCCAGCTCACAGCTGGGAGGCACAGATACGCAGTACTTC. Translated: CASSQLGGTDTQYF. The V call is TRBV6-1, the J call TRBJ2-3; a weak D match, TRBD2 (6 bases). The end of the DNA fits TRBJ2-7 better, so the J call may be wrong. The V gene's germline CDR1 is MNHNS and CDR2 SASEGT. The CDR3 contains 14 residues.

About this clonotype itself: Its ends do not fully match the called genes, so a read error is possible. The J gene is TRBJ2-3, the V gene TRBV6-5, with 7 bases matching TRBD2. CDR1 is MNHEY and CDR2 is SVGAGI in the germline V gene. The CDR3 consists of 14 residues. The CDR3 protein is CASSLAGSKNTQYF. In nucleotides, the CDR3 is TGTGCCAGCAGCTTAGCGGGCTCGAAAAACACGCAGTATTTC.

The chain links TRBV6-5 to TRBJ2-4; TRBD1 matches at 9 bases. TRBJ2-7 matches the DNA end more closely, so the J call is doubtful. The germline V gene encodes CDR1 MNHEY and CDR2 SVGAGI. The CDR3 contains 15 residues. The CDR3 bases are TGTGCCAGCAGTTACACGGGACAGGGTTTCGGCGAGCAGTACTTC. It yields the protein CASSYTGQGFGEQYF.

V and J are TRBV6-1 and TRBJ2-1; 11 nucleotides align to TRBD2. Looked up from germline, CDR1 is MNHNS and CDR2 is SASEGT. CDR3 size: 13 residues. The ends lost 9 bases at V and 9 bases at J; junction bases unmatched: 7. The CDR3 bases are TGTGCCAGTAGCGGGGGGGCCAAAGGTGAGCAGTTCTTC. Encoded protein: CASSGGAKGEQFF.

The chain carries TRBV6-2 or TRBV6-3 and TRBJ2-5; D assignment may be TRBD1 or TRBD2 (6 bases each). The CDR3 has 15 residues. The V end lost 11 bases, the J end lost 0 bases, and 19 bases lay between the germline ends. Germline CDR1 MNHEY, CDR2 SVGEGT. The CDR3 is CAGGYGGGDQETQYF. The DNA of the CDR3 is TGTGCCGGGGGGTACGGGGGCGGTGACCAAGAGACCCAGTACTTC.

The gene calls are TRBV7-2 and TRBJ2-4; TRBD1 agrees at 7 bases. J gave up 4 bases and V 5 bases, and 5 bases lay outside the gene matches. The CDR3 is made up of 14 amino acids. Per the germline V gene, CDR1 is SGHTA and CDR2 is FQGNSA. The CDR3 bases are TGTGCCAGCAGCGTAGGGACAGTTAAAAACATTCAGTACTTC. Its protein product is CASSVGTVKNIQYF.

The rearrangement uses TRBV6-5 and TRBJ2-3; TRBD1 is a possible D gene (6 bases). The end of the DNA aligns better with TRBJ2-7, so the J call may be wrong. Germline CDR1 and CDR2: MNHEY and SVGAGI. The length of the CDR3 is 18 residues. This chain's CDR3 is CASSYRISGTSSTDTQYF. In DNA form, the CDR3 reads TGTGCCAGCAGTTACCGCATCTCGGGGACAAGTAGCACAGATACGCAGTACTTC.

This clonotype qualifies as large. The germline gene is not matched at one end of the junction; a read error may be the cause. The chain combines TRBV10-3 with TRBJ2-3, with 14 nucleotides matching TRBD2. This CDR3 is built from 17 residues. Germline V CDR1 and CDR2: ENHRY, SYGVKD. DNA of the CDR3: TGTGCCAGCAGTCGTCGACTAGCGGGAGGGCTGGCAGATACGCAGTATTTT. Residues: CASSRRLAGGLADTQYF.

The chain combines TRBV6-1 with TRBJ2-5, with D possibly being TRBD2 (6 bases). TRBJ2-1 matches the DNA end more closely, so the J call is doubtful. Germline assignment: CDR1 MNHNS and CDR2 SASEGT. The CDR3 is 13 amino acids. CDR3 in amino acids: CASGHGGTYEQFF. In DNA, the CDR3 is TGTGCCAGCGGGCACGGCGGGACCTATGAGCAGTTCTTC.

Comments on this clonotype: An end of the junction does not agree with germline; a read error may underlie this. V gene TRBV6-1 combines with J gene TRBJ2-4, with TRBD2 matching over 11 bases. CDR1 is MNHNS and CDR2 is SASEGT in the germline V gene. CDR3 size: 18 residues. The CDR3: CASSRGVAGGCAKNIQYF. The CDR3 coding sequence is TGTGCCAGCAGTCGCGGAGTAGCGGGAGGGTGTGCCAAAAATATTCAGTACTTC.

The chain links TRBV6-1 to TRBJ1-2; TRBD1 might be the D (6 bases). Trimming removed 5 bases from V and 2 bases from J, with 12 bases in between. Germline V gene lookup returns CDR1 MNHNS and CDR2 SASEGT. The CDR3 totals 14 residues. CDR3 loop: CASSTSTGNYGYTF. The CDR3 DNA reads as TGTGCCAGCAGTACCTCCACAGGGAACTATGGCTACACCTTC.

The chain carries TRBV7-2 and TRBJ2-1; tentative D call: TRBD2 (6 bases). Trimming removed 4 bases from V and 5 bases from J, with 18 bases in between. This CDR3 comprises 16 residues. Germline CDR1 reads SGHTA; CDR2 reads FQGNSA. The CDR3 nucleotides are TGTGCCAGCAGCTCTCGTTCGGGGGTAGCTCACAATGAGCAGTTCTTC. Translation: CASSSRSGVAHNEQFF.